Listed here are 19 T cell receptor beta chains from one sample, sequenced in a study of response to subunit inactivated influenza vaccine. TCRdb recomputed calls from the RT-PCR reads with MiXCR, one row per CDR3 protein. Of some 480,000 distinct CDR3 sequences in the sample, approximately 11% are singletons; the top ten hold 9.5% to 15%. Material: PBMCs from blood, obtained about 40 days after vaccination. The receptors were sampled from a man between 50 and 59 years old who received an inactivated influenza vaccine.

In its sample, this clonotype was seen a few times. This chain connects TRBV29-1 to TRBJ2-3, with 11 bases aligning to TRBD2. The junction had 5 bases not matched to a gene; V was cut back by 7 bases and J by 2 bases. The CDR3 has 14 residues. Germline values: CDR1 SQVTM, CDR2 ANQGSEA. CDR3 DNA: TGCAGCGGGGTGACTAGCGGGATCACAGATACGCAGTATTTT. It translates to CSGVTSGITDTQYF.

The chain recombines TRBV7-9 with TRBJ2-5; TRBD1 is a possible D gene (6 bases). From germline, CDR1 is SEHNR and CDR2 FQNEAQ (reference sequence). Trimming took off 0 bases at V and 4 bases at J, with 12 bases between the two ends. The CDR3 extends over 15 amino acids. CDR3 sequence (DNA): TGTGCCAGCAGCTTAGCGCGATGGGGGCGAGAGACCCAGTACTTC. It is translated as CASSLARWGRETQYF.

This clonotype showed up many times. The chain has TRBV12-3 or TRBV12-4 and TRBJ1-1; D remains ambiguous. The ends were cut back, 8 bases at V and 2 bases at J, with 15 bases in the middle. The CDR3 has 14 amino acids. CDR3 loop: CASLPPGSNTEAFF. The CDR3 DNA reads TGTGCCAGCCTCCCGCCCGGATCCAACACTGAAGCTTTCTTT.

In its sample, this clonotype was seen a few times. The genes are TRBV20-1 and TRBJ2-7; 7 nucleotides align to TRBD1. The CDR3 is 16 amino acids. V trimming: 3 bases; J trimming: 2 bases; junction bases outside the gene matches: 13. Germline-derived CDR1 and CDR2 are DFQATT and SNEGSKA (reference sequence). In nucleotides, the CDR3 is TGCAGTGCTAGGGGGAGACAGGGATCGTCGACCTACGAGCAGTACTTC. Translation: CSARGRQGSSTYEQYF.

Only a few counts were recorded for this clonotype. This chain uses TRBV18 with TRBJ1-1, with 8 bases fitting TRBD1. CDR3 length equals 13 residues. V lost 4 bases and J lost 6; bases outside the gene matches: 4. Germline CDR1 reads KGHSH; CDR2 reads LQKENI. CDR3 region: CASSQGQGAEAFF. In DNA, the CDR3 is TGTGCCAGCTCACAAGGACAGGGAGCTGAAGCTTTCTTT.

The chain recombines TRBV20-1 with TRBJ2-2; 7 nucleotides align to TRBD2. V shed 0 bases, J shed 2 bases, and the junction held 6 bases outside the gene matches. This CDR3 spans 16 amino acids. CDR1 and CDR2 (germline): DFQATT, SNEGSKA (reference sequence). The CDR3 sequence is CSARDHASGNTGELFF. Here the CDR3 DNA reads TGCAGTGCTAGAGATCACGCTAGCGGTAACACCGGGGAGCTGTTTTTT.

This clonotype was detected ten times or more. Here the CDR3 reads CASSLASVGNEQFF. DNA of the CDR3: TGTGCCAGCAGTTTGGCTAGCGTGGGCAATGAGCAGTTCTTC. The V call is TRBV28, the J call TRBJ2-1; perhaps TRBD2 as D (6 bases). CDR1 is MDHEN, CDR2 SYDVKM, per germline. Trimming took off 3 bases at V and 6 bases at J, with 12 bases between the two ends. The CDR3 contains 14 residues.

This clonotype was observed a few times. The rearrangement joins TRBV6-2 or TRBV6-3 to TRBJ2-7, with D possibly matching TRBD1 (5 bases). The CDR3 contains 12 residues. CDR1 is MNHEY and CDR2 is SVGEGT in the germline V gene. V shed 0 bases and J shed 8 bases, with 8 bases lying between them. The CDR3 reads CASSYSTDKQYF. CDR3 nucleotides: TGTGCCAGCAGTTACTCGACAGATAAGCAGTACTTC.

CDR3 coding DNA: TGTGCCAGCAGACATTTGAACACTGAAGCTTTCTTT. Translating it yields CASRHLNTEAFF. The V gene is TRBV12-3 or TRBV12-4, the J gene TRBJ1-1, with no clear D. Trimming shortened V by 6 bases and J by 0 bases, and 5 bases separated the two germline ends. The CDR3 contains 12 residues.

This clonotype was recorded many times. V gene TRBV6-2 or TRBV6-3 combines with J gene TRBJ2-2; a weak D match, TRBD2 (5 bases). The CDR3 extends over 13 amino acids. Germline CDR1 reads MNHEY; CDR2 reads SVGEGT. Trimming removed 5 bases from V and 6 bases from J, with 10 bases in between. The CDR3 here is CASSTTSSGELFF. The CDR3, as DNA: TGTGCCAGCAGTACAACTAGTTCCGGGGAGCTGTTTTTT.

This clonotype showed up just a few times. The J gene is TRBJ1-1, the V gene TRBV7-6; maybe TRBD1 (6 bases). V dropped 5 bases and J dropped 0 bases, with 13 bases sitting between them. The CDR3 contains 15 residues. Germline CDR1 and CDR2: SGHVS and FNYEAQ. CDR3 amino acids: CASSPYREMNTEAFF. The CDR3 bases are TGTGCCAGCAGCCCTTACAGGGAGATGAACACTGAAGCTTTCTTT.

Written as DNA, the CDR3 is TGTGCCAGCAGCTCCCAAGGGGGCTCCTACAATGAGCAGTTCTTC. Translation: CASSSQGGSYNEQFF. The chain employs TRBV11-2 and TRBJ2-1, with a tentative D call TRBD1 (6 bases). Trimming removed 4 bases from V and 0 bases from J, with 10 bases in between. The V gene's germline CDR1 is SGHAT and CDR2 FQNNGV. This CDR3 has 15 amino acids.

This clonotype was observed at least ten times. V is TRBV5-1 and J is TRBJ1-2; D remains unclear. The germline CDR1 and CDR2 sequences are SGHRS and YFSETQ. Trimming took off 4 bases at V and 3 bases at J, with 13 bases between the two ends. The CDR3 loop spans 14 amino acids. The CDR3 spells CASSPALGDYGYTF. The CDR3, as DNA: TGCGCCAGCAGCCCAGCCCTGGGAGACTATGGCTACACCTTC.

This clonotype occurred many times. This chain uses TRBV29-1 with TRBJ2-1; 9 bases agree with TRBD2. The ends lost 8 bases at V and 8 bases at J; junction bases unmatched: 13. The germline V gene has CDR1 SQVTM and CDR2 ANQGSEA. The CDR3 is made up of 14 amino acids. The CDR3 sequence is CSSLEASGIDEQFF. CDR3 nucleotide sequence: TGCAGCTCCCTGGAGGCTAGCGGGATAGATGAGCAGTTCTTC.

This sequence joins TRBV4-3 and TRBJ1-1; D perhaps matches TRBD1 (6 bases). The CDR3 is 19 residues long. The V end was cut by 1 base, the J end by 4 bases, with 25 bases between. Germline-derived CDR1 and CDR2 are LGHNA and YSLEER. The CDR3 coding sequence is TGCGCCAGCAGCCAAGCTTTACGGGGGGCGCAATCAATTCCCACTGAAGCTTTCTTT. Translated: CASSQALRGAQSIPTEAFF.

This clonotype was observed at least ten times. The chain recombines TRBV10-3 with TRBJ1-1; no firm D call. Germline assignment: CDR1 ENHRY and CDR2 SYGVKD. Trimming took 6 bases from V and 1 from J, leaving 15 bases between them. The CDR3 is 15 residues long. CDR3 sequence: CAIRGYEGQNTEAFF. CDR3 DNA: TGTGCCATCAGGGGGTACGAGGGTCAGAACACTGAAGCTTTCTTT.

This clonotype turned up a few times. The chain has TRBV5-1 and TRBJ2-7; TRBD1 aligns across 9 bases. The germline CDR1 and CDR2 sequences are SGHRS and YFSETQ. The CDR3 spans 14 residues. After removal of 6 bases from V and 3 bases from J, the junction contained 7 bases not matched to a gene. CDR3 residues: CASTSGTGIYEQYF. CDR3 DNA sequence: TGCGCCAGCACTTCCGGGACAGGGATCTACGAGCAGTACTTC.

This clonotype occurred many times. The chain is built from TRBV12-3 or TRBV12-4 and TRBJ1-5; D is possibly TRBD1 (5 bases). The V end was cut by 2 bases, the J end by 4 bases, with 9 bases between. The CDR3 runs to 14 residues. The CDR3 DNA is TGTGCCAGCAGTTTACAGGGATGGAATCAGCCCCAGCATTTT. This sequence encodes CASSLQGWNQPQHF.

This clonotype was observed at least ten times. Here the CDR3 reads CASRTGPPNTGELFF. CDR3 sequence (DNA): TGTGCCAGCAGAACAGGGCCCCCGAACACCGGGGAGCTGTTTTTT. This chain links TRBV6-1 with TRBJ2-2, with D tentatively TRBD1 (6 bases). CDR3 length: 15 residues. V dropped 6 bases and J dropped 0 bases, with 11 bases sitting between them. From germline, CDR1 is MNHNS and CDR2 SASEGT.